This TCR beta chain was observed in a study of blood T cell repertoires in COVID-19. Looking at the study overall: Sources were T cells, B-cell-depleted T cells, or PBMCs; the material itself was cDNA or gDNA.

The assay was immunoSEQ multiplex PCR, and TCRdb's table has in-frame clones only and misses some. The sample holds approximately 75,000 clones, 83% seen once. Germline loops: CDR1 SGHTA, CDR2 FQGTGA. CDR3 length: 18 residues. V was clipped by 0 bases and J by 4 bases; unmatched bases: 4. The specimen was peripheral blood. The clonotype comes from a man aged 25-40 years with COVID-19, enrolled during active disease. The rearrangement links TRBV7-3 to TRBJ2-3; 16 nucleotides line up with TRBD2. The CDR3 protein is CASSLTGTSGRDADTQYF. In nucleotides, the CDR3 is TGTGCCAGCAGCTTAACGGGGACTAGCGGGAGGGATGCAGATACGCAGTATTTT.